These 20 T cell receptor beta chains came from one sample sequenced in a study of CD8+ T cells in alopecia areata. Treatment meaning: oral pan-JAK inhibitor, 5-10 mg twice daily. cDNA reverse transcribed from extracted RNA served as the sequencing template. Assay used: immunoSEQ multiplex PCR; TCRdb lists only in-frame clones, some missing. The table has about 64,000 clones, around 46% seen once. The sample consisted of CD8+ T cells sorted from blood, taken around week 36, from a patient treated with tofacitinib. These receptors came from a human donor with alopecia areata.

Only a few counts were recorded for this clone. This chain links TRBV29-1 with TRBJ2-7; D could derive from TRBD1 or TRBD2 (5 bases each). The CDR3 extends over 13 amino acids. V dropped 1 base and J dropped 2 bases, with 9 bases sitting between them. Per germline, CDR1 SQVTM and CDR2 ANQGSEA. In DNA, the CDR3 is TGCAGCGTTGAAGTGGGGACCCCCTACGAGCAGTACTTC. Residues: CSVEVGTPYEQYF.

The chain is built from TRBV20-1 and TRBJ2-7; D unclear. Trimming cost V 5 bases and J 0 bases, with 5 bases left between them. Germline V gives CDR1 DFQATT, CDR2 SNEGSKA (reference sequence). This CDR3 comprises 11 residues. The CDR3 here is CSAALSYEQYF. For the CDR3, the DNA is TGCAGTGCTGCTCTCTCCTACGAGCAGTACTTC.

The chain uses TRBV7-8 and TRBJ2-7; no reliable D call. Germline loops: CDR1 SGHVS, CDR2 FQNEAQ. V gave up 5 bases and J gave up 5 bases, with 10 bases separating them. CDR3 size: 12 residues. CDR3 DNA: TGTGCCAGCAGCGCGCGTGTGAACGAGCAGTACTTC. Translated: CASSARVNEQYF.

The rearrangement joins TRBV4-1 to TRBJ2-5, with D tentatively TRBD1 (6 bases). The CDR3 sequence is 13 residues long. V shed 6 bases and J shed 5 bases, with 13 bases lying between them. Germline V gene sequence: CDR1 MGHRA, CDR2 YSYEKL. The CDR3 loop is CASRQQGAETQYF. The DNA for the CDR3 is TGCGCCAGCAGACAACAGGGTGCGGAGACCCAGTACTTC.

This clone was picked up a small number of times. The V call is TRBV9, the J call TRBJ2-5, with D possibly TRBD1 on 5 matching bases. Per the germline V gene, CDR1 is SGDLS and CDR2 is YYNGEE. The V end lost 5 bases, the J end lost 4 bases, and 18 bases lay between the germline ends. The CDR3 consists of 15 residues. The CDR3 DNA is TGTGCCAGCAGTGCCACAGGAATTCCGCGAGAGACCCAGTACTTC. This sequence encodes CASSATGIPRETQYF.

The J gene is TRBJ1-2, the V gene TRBV9; maybe TRBD1 (6 bases). The germline V gene encodes CDR1 SGDLS and CDR2 YYNGEE. The V and J ends lost 0 bases and 6 bases respectively, with 9 bases between them. The CDR3 is 13 amino acids. The CDR3 DNA reads as TGTGCCAGCAGCGTAGTTCCAGGGGATGGCTACACCTTC. Residues: CASSVVPGDGYTF.

This clone was observed a single time. Here the CDR3 DNA reads TGTGCCAGCAGAACTAGCGGGAGTCCGTCCGGGGAGCTGTTTTTT. Its translation is CASRTSGSPSGELFF. The chain employs TRBV2 and TRBJ2-2; 11 bases agree with TRBD2. The CDR3 consists of 15 residues. CDR1 and CDR2 (germline): SNHLY, FYNNEI. V gave up 6 bases and J gave up 6 bases; unmatched junction bases: 6.

This clone was recorded only once. The chain joins TRBV30 to TRBJ1-2, with D maybe TRBD1 (5 bases). The CDR3 spans 14 residues. The V gene's germline CDR1 is GTSNPN and CDR2 SVGIG (reference sequence). Trimming removed 0 bases at V and 3 bases at J, with 11 bases between. DNA for the CDR3: TGTGCCTGGAGTGTATCGGGGCCCTACTATGGCTACACCTTC. Protein sequence: CAWSVSGPYYGYTF. The full variable domain, its missing parts supplied by reference TRBV30 and TRBJ1-2, is SQTIHQWPATLVQPVGSPLSLECTVEGTSNPNLYWYRQAAGRGLQLLFYSVGIGQISSEVPQNLSASRPQDRQFILSSKKLLLSDSGFYLCAWSVSGPYYGYTFGSGTRLTVV.

The J gene is TRBJ2-1, the V gene TRBV30, with D uncertain. Trimming pared 5 bases from V and 3 bases from J, leaving 11 bases between. The germline V gene encodes CDR1 GTSNPN and CDR2 SVGIG (reference sequence). The CDR3 consists of 13 residues. The CDR3 loop is CAWAEAHYNEQFF. DNA of the CDR3: TGTGCCTGGGCCGAGGCGCACTACAATGAGCAGTTCTTC.

V gene TRBV4-1 combines with J gene TRBJ2-3, with 15 bases fitting TRBD2. V dropped 4 bases and J dropped 4; count of bases not matched to a gene: 3. The CDR3 covers 16 residues. Germline V CDR1 and CDR2: MGHRA, YSYEKL. CDR3 nucleotides: TGCGCCAGCAGCCGGACTAGCGGGAGGGTGGCAGATACGCAGTATTTT. Protein: CASSRTSGRVADTQYF.

The chain joins TRBV7-2 to TRBJ2-5, with TRBD2 as a possible D gene (6 bases). V lost 4 bases to trimming and J lost 11 bases, with 11 bases between them. Per the germline V gene, CDR1 is SGHTA and CDR2 is FQGNSA. There are 11 residues in the CDR3. The CDR3 coding sequence is TGTGCCAGCAGCTCCGGGGCGGGGCAGTACTTC. Translating gives CASSSGAGQYF.

The chain has TRBV29-1 and TRBJ2-5, with D tentatively TRBD2 (5 bases). CDR3 size: 13 residues. The germline gives CDR1 SQVTM, CDR2 ANQGSEA. Trimming shortened V by 3 bases and J by 4 bases, and 12 bases separated the two germline ends. CDR3 residues: CSVDGLSRETQYF. The DNA of the CDR3 is TGCAGCGTTGATGGACTCAGCAGAGAGACCCAGTACTTC.

The DNA for the CDR3 is TGTGCCAGCAATCTCAGGGGCGGAACTTTCTTT. Translating it yields CASNLRGGTFF. The chain employs TRBV6-1 and TRBJ1-1; tentative D call: TRBD1 (6 bases). V was trimmed by 7 bases and J by 12 bases, leaving 15 bases between them. Germline values: CDR1 MNHNS, CDR2 SASEGT. The CDR3 sequence is 11 residues long.

Only a few counts were recorded for this clone. The V gene is TRBV19, the J gene TRBJ1-1; D is uncertain. The CDR3 runs 10 residues. V lost 8 bases and J lost 7, with 8 bases in between. CDR1 LNHDA and CDR2 SQIVND come from the germline V gene (reference sequence). As DNA, the CDR3 is TGTGCCAGTGTTGCTGATGAAGCTTTCTTT. It codes for CASVADEAFF.

This chain uses TRBV6-1 with TRBJ2-7, with D perhaps matching TRBD1 or TRBD2 (5 bases each). Trimming removed 5 bases from V and 3 bases from J, with 14 bases in between. The CDR3 sequence is 14 residues long. Germline V CDR1 and CDR2: MNHNS, SASEGT. The CDR3 loop reads CASSTIRGYYEQYF. CDR3 DNA sequence: TGTGCCAGCAGTACTATCCGGGGCTACTACGAGCAGTACTTC.

This clone came up a few times. The chain is built from TRBV27 and TRBJ2-5, with D possibly matching TRBD2 (6 bases). CDR3 size: 14 residues. The V gene lost 6 bases and the J gene lost 4 bases, with 15 bases spanning the gap. Germline lookup yields CDR1 MNHEY and CDR2 SMNVEV (reference sequence). DNA of the CDR3: TGTGCCAGCAGCCCCCGTGGGAGGAGAGAGACCCAGTACTTC. Translated: CASSPRGRRETQYF.

DNA for the CDR3: TGCAGCGTTGCTCGGGGCGGGGGAGACGAGCAGTACTTC. The encoded protein is CSVARGGGDEQYF. The chain employs TRBV29-1 and TRBJ2-7; 7 positions agree with TRBD2. With V trimmed by 4 bases and J by 5 bases, 8 bases remained unmatched. Germline values: CDR1 SQVTM, CDR2 ANQGSEA. CDR3 length equals 13 residues.

The chain links TRBV28 to TRBJ2-7; unclear D gene. The germline V gene has CDR1 MDHEN and CDR2 SYDVKM. This CDR3 spans 15 amino acids. V shed 5 bases and J shed 0 bases, with 14 bases lying between them. The CDR3 region is CASSVTISSSYEQYF. CDR3 in DNA: TGTGCCAGCAGTGTCACGATATCCAGCTCCTACGAGCAGTACTTC.

This clone turned up a few times. The gene calls are TRBV4-1 and TRBJ1-1; unclear D gene. This CDR3 region has 12 residues. Trimming left V 3 bases short and J 7 bases short, with 9 bases between. CDR1 is MGHRA and CDR2 is YSYEKL in the germline V gene. The CDR3 DNA is TGCGCCAGCAGCCACCTAGACGGTGAAGCTTTCTTT. Translated: CASSHLDGEAFF.

This clone was counted between two and nine times. The rearrangement uses TRBV11-2 and TRBJ1-3; D gene ambiguous. Germline-derived CDR1 and CDR2 are SGHAT and FQNNGV. Trimming shortened V by 4 bases and J by 7 bases, and 8 bases separated the two germline ends. This CDR3 spans 12 amino acids. CDR3 in amino acids: CASSYGLNTIYF. The CDR3 coding sequence is TGTGCCAGCAGCTACGGACTTAACACCATATATTTT.